This paragraph covers one T cell receptor (beta chain) sequence. The antigen is undetermined. This sample was included in a study of tumor-infiltrating lymphocytes in localized non-small cell lung cancer. Study information: The cohort mixed smokers and never-smokers, several histologies, and some post-neoadjuvant-chemotherapy samples. From each patient, both tumor and uninvolved lung, non-adjacent to tumor, were sampled. Findings of the study overall: No link was found between tumor T-cell fraction and recurrence-free survival.

Assay: immunoSEQ multiplex PCR; the TCRdb copy retains only in-frame clones and omits some. The repertoire holds about 23,000 clones, with roughly 73% as singletons. The CDR3 loop spans 15 amino acids. Germline V lookup: CDR1 SGDLS, CDR2 YYNGEE. V lost 0 bases to trimming and J lost 0 bases; unmatched junction nucleotides: 1. The chain has TRBV9 and TRBJ2-5, with 8 bases lining up with TRBD2. Sequencing was done on a sample of lung tumor tissue. The TCR sequence derives from a human donor with non-small cell lung cancer. In DNA, the CDR3 is TGTGCCAGCAGCGTAGCTAGCGGGTACCAAGAGACCCAGTACTTC. Protein product: CASSVASGYQETQYF.